This T cell receptor (beta chain) was observed in a study of CD8 T cells in Susac syndrome. This CDR3 region has 13 residues. Trimming stripped 4 bases from V and 1 base from J, with 7 bases between. The study's findings and limits: As acknowledged by the study, its TCR sequencing and HLA analysis included a relatively small number of individuals.

An input of 0.5 to 1 ug of RNA was subjected to reverse transcription using random hexamers. Amplification of the TCR beta CDR3 was carried out by immunoSEQ multiplex PCR, which spanned a total of 54 Vbeta and 13 Jbeta segments. TCRdb fed the immunoSEQ multiplex PCR reads into MiXCR, producing one record per CDR3 protein. This sample has about 200,000 distinct CDR3 sequences, with around 93% found just once. It was negative isolation that provided the CD8+ and CD4+ T cells, whereas TEMRA cells were enriched by FACS. In its sample, this clonotype was seen once. What it binds is unknown. The sequence derives from a human donor with multiple sclerosis. The sample taken for sequencing was CD4+ T cells from PBMCs. The rearrangement joins TRBV12-3 or TRBV12-4 to TRBJ2-5, with no clear D. The CDR3 bases are TGTGCCAGCAGTTATGCAGGCCAAGAGACCCAGTACTTC. Translated: CASSYAGQETQYF.